Given below is one T cell receptor (beta chain) in context. Its recognized antigen is unknown. Per-base quality was not reported, and no clone a single base away is much larger than it. TCRbeta CDR3 regions were amplified from genomic DNA using the immunoSEQ Assay, a bias-controlled multiplex PCR. The original pipeline was this. The number of nucleated cells in each sample was estimated by amplification of reference gene primers within the assay. To quantify the absolute abundance of each unique TCRbeta CDR3 rearrangement, sequence reads were collapsed and filtered. For each sample, productive Simpson clonality was calculated as the square root of Simpson's diversity index over productive rearrangements. TCRdb carries this immuneACCESS record with in-frame sequences only. Its versions omit some clonotypes, under half of them owing to an unresolved V gene in the studies checked, with the rest unexplained. V and J calls and clone size are those listed in that table; D and trimming were worked out from the DNA. In this sample the table shows roughly 71,000 clones, approximately 81% of which occur a single time. 8.8% of the sample belongs to the ten largest clones.

This sample is drawn from a study of blood T cell repertoires in COVID-19 (TCRdb year 2020). Concerning the study at large: Collaborator samples came from the United States, Italy and Spain and covered acute and convalescent phases of COVID-19. The prospective study material was composed of cDNA or gDNA derived from T cells, B-cell-depleted T cells, or PBMCs. Deeply sampled blood TCRbeta repertoires from subjects exposed to, actively infected with, or recovered from COVID-19 were included in the dataset. The repertoires were made available in a free public database intended to serve as a resource for research on the immune response to SARS-CoV-2. Samples were obtained from the ongoing ImmuneRACE study (first 160 participants) and from approximately 1,200 subjects provided by 6 global collaborators. A de-identified subject ID, COVID-19 status, age in years and sex were almost always included in the sample metadata. Where available, HLA class I and class II types were taken from metadata supplied by the sample provider and were not determined by assay-based typing. The full study reports these points: How much clinical and demographic metadata was included differed by source and by participant, and the metadata was provided uncurated.

Collaborating institutions collected whole blood in K2EDTA tubes following their own protocols. For TCRbeta analysis, collaborator samples were shipped as frozen whole blood, as isolated PBMCs, or as DNA extracted from either sample type. Spanning cysteine to phenylalanine, the CDR3 consists of 12 amino acids. The retained sequence is limited to the CDR3, 36 bases, with the frame set at the first base. A distance of 12 bases separates the germline ends of V and J, which lose 8 bases and 6 bases respectively. CDR1 and CDR2 were assigned from the germline V gene as ENHRY and SYGVKD. The V and J segments used are TRBV10-3 and TRBJ2-3; no D segment can be confidently identified. Material for sequencing was peripheral blood. The receptor comes from a man between 50 and 59 years old with active COVID-19. The nucleotides are TGTGCCATCGGTGCAGGATCCGATACGCAGTATTTT. Its amino acids are CAIGAGSDTQYF.